Below, one T cell receptor beta chain is given with its context. Its antigen is as yet unknown. TCRdb processed the 5' RACE reads anew with MiXCR; each CDR3 protein has one entry. The repertoire includes approximately 290,000 distinct CDR3 sequences, roughly a fifth of them detected once, and 20% to 25% sits in the top ten. This sample was taken from a study of T-cell memory formation after mild COVID-19. The study's findings and limits: While clones contracting from day 15 to 85 were balanced between CD4 and CD8, later expanders leaned CD4+.

The TCR originated in a man between 18 and 29 years old who had mild COVID-19 (a few samples of this study predate the infection). Cell type and time point are not known. Sequencing used PBMCs or a T cell subset sorted from them (not recorded which).

DNA of the CDR3: TGTGCCAGCACTTCAGGTCAGGGGATGTCGGCTCAGCCCCAGCATTTT. Translating it yields CASTSGQGMSAQPQHF. This sequence joins TRBV6-1 and TRBJ1-5; possible D gene TRBD1, 6 bases. The CDR3 has 16 amino acids. Germline V gene data show CDR1 as MNHNS and CDR2 as SASEGT. V gave up 7 bases and J gave up 6 bases, with 22 bases separating them.